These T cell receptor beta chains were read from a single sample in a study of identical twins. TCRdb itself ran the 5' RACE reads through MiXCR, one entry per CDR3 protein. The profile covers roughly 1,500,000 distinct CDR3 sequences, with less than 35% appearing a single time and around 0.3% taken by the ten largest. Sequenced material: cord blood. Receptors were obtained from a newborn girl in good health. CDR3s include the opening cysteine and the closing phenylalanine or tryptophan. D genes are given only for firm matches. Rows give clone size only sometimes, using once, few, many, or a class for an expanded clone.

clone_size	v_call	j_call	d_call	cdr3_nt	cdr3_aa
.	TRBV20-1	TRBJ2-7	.	TGCAGTGCTAGCCCCGGGACGGTTAGCTCCTACGAGCAGTACTTC	CSASPGTVSSYEQYF
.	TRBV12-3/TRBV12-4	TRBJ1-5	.	TGTGCCAGCAGTTTGACCCACAGGGCAGGCCAGCCCCAGCATTTT	CASSLTHRAGQPQHF
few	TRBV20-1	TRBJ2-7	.	TGCAGTGCTCCATCTACTGCTACCTACGAGCAGTACTTC	CSAPSTATYEQYF
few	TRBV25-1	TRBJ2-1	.	TGTGCCAGCAGTGCCCGAACAGGGATCTCCTACAATGAGCAGTTCTTC	CASSARTGISYNEQFF
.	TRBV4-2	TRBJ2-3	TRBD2	TGTGCCAGCAGCCCTCTAGCGGGGGGAAACACAGATACGCAGTATTTT	CASSPLAGGNTDTQYF
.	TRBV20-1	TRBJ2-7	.	TGCAGTGCTAGGACAACAGGGACTCTCTACGAGCAGTACTTC	CSARTTGTLYEQYF
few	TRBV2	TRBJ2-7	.	TGTGCCAGCAGTGAAATAATCTCCCCCTACGAGCAGTACTTC	CASSEIISPYEQYF
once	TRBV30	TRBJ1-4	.	TGTGCCTGGAGTGTAGTTCTGGGGGCGGAGGAAAAACTGTTTTTT	CAWSVVLGAEEKLFF
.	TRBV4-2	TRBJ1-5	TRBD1	TGTGCCAGCAGCCTACGGGACAGGGCGAGCTTTAGCAATCAGCCCCAGCATTTT	CASSLRDRASFSNQPQHF
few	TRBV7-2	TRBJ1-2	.	TGTGCCAGCAGCTTAGGCCGGACAGTTGGTTTGGGCTACACCTTC	CASSLGRTVGLGYTF
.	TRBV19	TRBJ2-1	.	TGTGCCAGTAGCATCGTGGGGGAGCAGTTCTTC	CASSIVGEQFF
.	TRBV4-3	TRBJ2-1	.	TGCGCCAGCAGCCAAGCCGGGACGACCAATGAGCAGTTCTTC	CASSQAGTTNEQFF
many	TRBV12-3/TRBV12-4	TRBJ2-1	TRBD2	TGTGCCAGCAGTGCAGCGGGGAGAAACAATGAGCAGTTCTTC	CASSAAGRNNEQFF
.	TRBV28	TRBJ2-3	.	TGTGCCAGCAGTTTCTTGGGGGCAGGAGATACGCAGTATTTT	CASSFLGAGDTQYF
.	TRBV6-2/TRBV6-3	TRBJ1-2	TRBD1	TGTGCCAGCAGCTCGGACAGGGAGGTGTTGTACGATGGCTACACCTTC	CASSSDREVLYDGYTF
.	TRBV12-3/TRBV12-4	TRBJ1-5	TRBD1	TGTGCCAGCAGTTCTTCAGGGGGGTATCAGCCCCAGCATTTT	CASSSSGGYQPQHF
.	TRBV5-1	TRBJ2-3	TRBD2	TGCGCCAGCAGCTTGACTAGCGGGGTACTGGATACGCAGTATTTT	CASSLTSGVLDTQYF
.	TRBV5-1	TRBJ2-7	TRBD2	TGCGCCAGCAGCTTGAGTTCTAGCGGGAGTATCTACGAGCAGTACTTC	CASSLSSSGSIYEQYF
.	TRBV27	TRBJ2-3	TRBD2	TGTGCCAGCACCATGGGGGGGAGGGCCGAGGCAGATACGCAGTATTTT	CASTMGGRAEADTQYF
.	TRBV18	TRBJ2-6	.	TGTGCCAGCTCACCAGGGGCTGTGTTGTCTGGGGCCAACGTCCTGACTTTC	CASSPGAVLSGANVLTF
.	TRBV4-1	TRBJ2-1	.	TGCGCCAGCAGCCAAGTTAAGAGAAATGAGCAGTTCTTC	CASSQVKRNEQFF
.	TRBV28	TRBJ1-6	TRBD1	TGTGCCAGCAGTCCCCCTAGGGACAGGGGTGGCTCCTATAATTCACCCCTCCACTTT	CASSPPRDRGGSYNSPLHF
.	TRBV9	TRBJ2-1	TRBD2	TGTGCCAGCAGCGTAGCTAGCGGGAGTACGTACGAGCAGTTCTTC	CASSVASGSTYEQFF
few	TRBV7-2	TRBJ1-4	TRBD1	TGTGCCAGCAGCCTACAGGGGCCAGGGGAAAAACTGTTTTTT	CASSLQGPGEKLFF
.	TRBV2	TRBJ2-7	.	TGTGCCAGCAGGTTCCGCCTGGGCCCGTACTACGAGCAGTACTTC	CASRFRLGPYYEQYF
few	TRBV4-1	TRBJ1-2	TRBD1	TGCGCCAGCAGCCGCAGACAGGGTGACCCTTATGGCTACACCTTC	CASSRRQGDPYGYTF
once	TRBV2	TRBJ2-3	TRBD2	TGTGCCAGCAGTCCTCACGCGGGGGGGCCAACAGATACGCAGTATTTT	CASSPHAGGPTDTQYF
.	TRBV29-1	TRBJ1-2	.	TGCAGCGAGGGGTCCAACTATGGCTACACCTTC	CSEGSNYGYTF
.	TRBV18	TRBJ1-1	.	TGTGCCAGCTCGGGTCAACGGGGGCAGACTGAAGCTTTCTTT	CASSGQRGQTEAFF
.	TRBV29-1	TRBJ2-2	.	TGCAGCGTTGGTGGGGTCGGGGAGCTGTTTTTT	CSVGGVGELFF
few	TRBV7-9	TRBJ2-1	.	TGTGCCAGCAGCTTAGCGGAGGGATTATCCTACAATGAGCAGTTCTTC	CASSLAEGLSYNEQFF
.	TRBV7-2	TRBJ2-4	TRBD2	TGTGCCAGCAGCGGACTAGCGGGAGCCAATGAGCAGTACTTC	CASSGLAGANEQYF
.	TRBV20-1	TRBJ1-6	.	TGCAGTGCTATGAAGCAGCTTAATTCACCCCTCCACTTT	CSAMKQLNSPLHF
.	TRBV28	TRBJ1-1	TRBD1	TGTGCCAGCAGTCATCCGGGACAGTCGCACACTGAAGCTTTCTTT	CASSHPGQSHTEAFF
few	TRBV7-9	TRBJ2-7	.	TGTGCCAGCAGCCGGATTGGGGGCGAGCAGTACTTC	CASSRIGGEQYF
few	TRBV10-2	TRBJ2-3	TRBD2	TGCGCCAGCACCGAACGACTAGCCCCAGATACGCAGTATTTT	CASTERLAPDTQYF
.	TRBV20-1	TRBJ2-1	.	TGCAGTTCTAGAGATCTGGGAGTTCTGCAGTTCTTC	CSSRDLGVLQFF
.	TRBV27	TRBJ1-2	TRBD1	TGTGCCAGCAGTTTATCCTTGACAGGGCACGGCTACACCTTC	CASSLSLTGHGYTF
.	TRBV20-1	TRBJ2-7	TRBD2	TGCAGTGCTAGCCGACTAGCGGGAGTCCACGAGCAGTACTTC	CSASRLAGVHEQYF
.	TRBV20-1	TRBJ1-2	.	TGCAGTGCTAGGATCCATGGGGAGGGCAGCTATGGCTACACCTTC	CSARIHGEGSYGYTF
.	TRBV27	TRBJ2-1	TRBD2	TGTGCCAGCAGTTTAACTACTAGACTAGCGGACTACAATGAGCAGTTCTTC	CASSLTTRLADYNEQFF
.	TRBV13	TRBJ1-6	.	TGTGCCAGCAGCTTAGAACGGGGGAGTCGTTCACCCCTCCACTTT	CASSLERGSRSPLHF
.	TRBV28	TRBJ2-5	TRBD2	TGTGCCAGCAGCCTAGAACCGGGACTAGCCTTAGAGACCCAGTACTTC	CASSLEPGLALETQYF
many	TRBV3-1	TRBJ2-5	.	TGTGCCAGCAGCCAAGATGGCGGAACCCAGTACTTC	CASSQDGGTQYF
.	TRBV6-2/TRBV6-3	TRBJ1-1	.	TGTGCCAGCAGTTACTCGAAAGGACGCCTACCCTCTCTTGGAGCTTTCTTT	CASSYSKGRLPSLGAFF
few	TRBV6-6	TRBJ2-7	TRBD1	TGTGCCAGCAGTTACCCCGGACAGGGAACCCACGAGCAGTACTTC	CASSYPGQGTHEQYF
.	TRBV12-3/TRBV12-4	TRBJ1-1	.	TGTGCCAGCACCGTGTCCGGTGTGAACACTGAAGCTTTCTTT	CASTVSGVNTEAFF
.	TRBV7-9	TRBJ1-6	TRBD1	TGTGCCAGCAGCTCGGGACAGGGGTGGGATAATTCACCCCTCCACTTT	CASSSGQGWDNSPLHF
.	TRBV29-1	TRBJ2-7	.	TGCAGCGTTGAGGTACAGGACTACGAGCAGTACTTC	CSVEVQDYEQYF
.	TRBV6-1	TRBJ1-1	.	TGTGCCAGCAGTGAACTTTCTACAGGGAACACTGAAGCTTTCTTT	CASSELSTGNTEAFF